This TCR beta chain was recorded in a study of cytomegalovirus exposure and HLA in healthy donors. The PCR ran on 60 Vbeta and 13 Jbeta primers. Assay: immunoSEQ multiplex PCR; the TCRdb copy retains only in-frame clones and omits some. Among roughly 160,000 clones listed, around 72% were seen once. The CDR3 has 12 amino acids. Germline V lookup: CDR1 MNHEY, CDR2 SVGAGI. Trimming shortened V by 0 bases and J by 11 bases, and 7 bases separated the two germline ends. This clone was picked up a small number of times. The sequence came from a woman aged 45-65 years in good health and CMV-seropositive. What was sequenced was PBMCs. This chain connects TRBV6-5 to TRBJ1-4; D is undetermined. The CDR3 DNA reads as TGTGCCAGCAGTTACTCGAATGGCAAACTGTTTTTT. Translated, it gives CASSYSNGKLFF.